This TCR beta chain was sequenced during a study of blood T cell repertoires in COVID-19. Study overall: The United States, Italy and Spain supplied acute and convalescent COVID-19 samples. T cells, B-cell-depleted T cells, or PBMCs supplied cDNA or gDNA.

CDR1 is LNHDA and CDR2 is SQIVND in the germline V gene (reference sequence). The CDR3 runs to 14 residues. Trimming at V came to 5 bases and at J to 5 bases, leaving 7 bases not matched to a gene. In the study's own analysis: The authors estimated nucleated cell counts from reference gene primer amplification. The protocol was immunoSEQ multiplex PCR, while the TCRdb copy is restricted to in-frame clones and leaves out a portion. V and J calls and clone size are given by that table; D and trimming were obtained from the DNA. The sample shows 100,000 or so clones, around 93% of them seen only once. This clonotype was sampled from a man aged 45-65 years with acute or convalescent COVID-19. The chain has TRBV19 and TRBJ2-7; 9 bases are shared with TRBD1. The sequencing sample was made of peripheral blood. CDR3 DNA: TGTGCCAGTAGTGTCTCCGGGACAGGGAACGAGCAGTACTTC. It encodes CASSVSGTGNEQYF.